The 20 T cell receptor beta chains listed next were all sequenced from one sample in a study of blood T cell repertoires in COVID-19. Method: immunoSEQ multiplex PCR; TCRdb's copy keeps in-frame clones and lacks some. Of around 190,000 clones in the sample, roughly 84% were seen once. Sequenced input: PBMCs or T cells enriched from blood (not recorded which). The receptor set was obtained from a woman aged 25 to 39 who had been exposed to COVID-19.

The J gene is TRBJ1-1, the V gene TRBV30; D unresolved. Trimming left V 7 bases short and J 3 bases short, with 12 bases between. The CDR3 consists of 12 residues. Germline assignment: CDR1 GTSNPN and CDR2 SVGIG (reference sequence). CDR3 in amino acids: CAFPHRDTEAFF. CDR3 nucleotides: TGTGCCTTCCCCCACCGGGACACTGAAGCTTTCTTT.

V is TRBV7-2 and J is TRBJ2-7; D unclear. Trimming left V 6 bases short and J 4 bases short, with 16 bases between. Per the germline V gene, CDR1 is SGHTA and CDR2 is FQGNSA. The CDR3 runs to 14 residues. Here the CDR3 DNA reads TGTGCCAGCAGTCCCCTTGGAGTTGGGTACGAGCAGTACTTC. It codes for CASSPLGVGYEQYF.

This chain connects TRBV9 to TRBJ1-1, with 8 bases identical to TRBD1. V was pared by 0 bases and J by 6 bases, with 1 base of the junction left unmatched. CDR3 length: 13 residues. The germline V gene has CDR1 SGDLS and CDR2 YYNGEE. CDR3 in DNA: TGTGCCAGCAGCGTAGGGGACAGGCCTGAAGCTTTCTTT. This translates into CASSVGDRPEAFF.

Comment on this clone: At one end, the junction sequence differs from germline, possibly due to a read error. This rearrangement joins TRBV7-9 to TRBJ1-5; D is perhaps TRBD1 (5 bases). The CDR3 has 14 residues. Germline CDR1 reads SEHNR; CDR2 reads FQNEAQ (reference sequence). CDR3 DNA: TGTGCCAGCAGTTTAGACAGTTATAATCAGCCCCAGCATTTT. It encodes CASSLDSYNQPQHF.

Turning to this clone: This CDR3 is also generated by other DNA sequences in the sample. The chain links TRBV7-6 to TRBJ2-3; 7 bases are shared with TRBD2. In germline, CDR1 is SGHVS, CDR2 FNYEAQ. This CDR3 spans 14 amino acids. V shed 3 bases, J shed 6 bases, and the junction held 6 bases outside the gene matches. CDR3 in amino acids: CASSLSGVGDTQYF. In DNA form, the CDR3 reads TGTGCCAGCAGCTTGAGCGGGGTTGGGGATACGCAGTATTTT. The variable domain in full, with the rest retrieved from reference TRBV7-6 and TRBJ2-3, is GAGVSQSPRYKVTKRGQDVALRCDPISGHVSLYWYRQALGQGPEFLTYFNYEAQQDKSGLPNDRFSAERPEGSISTLTIQRTEQRDSAMYRCASSLSGVGDTQYFGPGTRLTVL.

This clone is a singleton in its sample. The gene calls are TRBV5-1 and TRBJ2-7, with TRBD2 identical over 13 bases. The length of the CDR3 is 17 residues. Germline assignment: CDR1 SGHRS and CDR2 YFSETQ. With 5 bases clipped from V and 0 bases from J, the junction kept 8 bases outside the gene matches. CDR3: CASRDTSGGAPSYEQYF. The CDR3 DNA is TGCGCCAGCAGGGACACTAGCGGGGGGGCCCCCTCCTACGAGCAGTACTTC. Based on the CDR3 plus reference TRBV5-1 and TRBJ2-7, the full variable domain is KAGVTQTPRYLIKTRGQQVTLSCSPISGHRSVSWYQQTPGQGLQFLFEYFSETQRNKGNFPGRFSGRQFSNSRSEMNVSTLELGDSALYLCASRDTSGGAPSYEQYFGPGTRLTVT.

This clone was counted only a few times. V usage is TRBV5-1 and J usage is TRBJ2-7; 8 bases fit TRBD1. The CDR3 is made up of 15 amino acids. The V gene end was trimmed by 7 bases and the J gene end by 0 bases; junction bases not matched to a gene: 9. Germline loops: CDR1 SGHRS, CDR2 YFSETQ. This CDR3 is CASASMQGASYEQYF. Here the CDR3 DNA reads TGCGCCAGCGCTTCCATGCAGGGGGCCTCCTACGAGCAGTACTTC. Variable domain in full (rest from reference TRBV5-1 and TRBJ2-7): KAGVTQTPRYLIKTRGQQVTLSCSPISGHRSVSWYQQTPGQGLQFLFEYFSETQRNKGNFPGRFSGRQFSNSRSEMNVSTLELGDSALYLCASASMQGASYEQYFGPGTRLTVT.

The chain combines TRBV3-1 (or the pseudogene TRBV3-2) with TRBJ2-7; tentative D call: TRBD1 (6 bases). The CDR3 is 16 residues long. Trimming left V 1 base short and J 3 bases short, with 16 bases between. The germline V gene has CDR1 LGHDT and CDR2 YNNKEL (reference sequence). Here the CDR3 reads CASSQVGGGASYEQYF. The CDR3 region has the DNA TGTGCCAGCAGCCAAGTTGGGGGCGGTGCAAGCTACGAGCAGTACTTC.

This rearrangement joins TRBV5-1 to TRBJ2-1; possibly TRBD2 for D (7 bases). There are 17 residues in the CDR3. Trimming cost V 3 bases and J 0 bases, with 16 bases left between them. Germline V gives CDR1 SGHRS, CDR2 YFSETQ. The CDR3: CASSSNPGGASYNEQFF. The CDR3 DNA is TGCGCCAGCAGCTCGAATCCTGGGGGGGCCTCCTACAATGAGCAGTTCTTC.

The gene calls are TRBV27 and TRBJ2-3; tentatively, D is TRBD2 (6 bases). Trimming took 4 bases from V and 2 from J, leaving 16 bases between them. This CDR3 contains 16 residues. CDR1 MNHEY and CDR2 SMNVEV come from the germline V gene (reference sequence). In DNA form, the CDR3 reads TGTGCCAGCAGTTCCTTTTCAGGACTAATCACAGATACGCAGTATTTT. Its translation is CASSSFSGLITDTQYF.

The chain has TRBV14 and TRBJ1-5; D gene unclear. Trimming left V 0 bases short and J 4 bases short, with 4 bases between. This CDR3 spans 13 amino acids. The germline V gene has CDR1 SGHDN and CDR2 FVKESK. The CDR3 bases are TGTGCCAGCAGCCAAGACAGTAATCAGCCCCAGCATTTT. Residues: CASSQDSNQPQHF. Full variable domain (missing parts from reference TRBV14 and TRBJ1-5): EAGVTQFPSHSVIEKGQTVTLRCDPISGHDNLYWYRRVMGKEIKFLLHFVKESKQDESGMPNNRFLAERTGGTYSTLKVQPAELEDSGVYFCASSQDSNQPQHFGDGTRLSIL.

The chain employs TRBV5-6 and TRBJ2-1; possibly TRBD1 for D (6 bases). CDR1 and CDR2 from the germline V gene are SGHDT and YYEEEE. The CDR3 has 17 residues. V shed 0 bases and J shed 3 bases, with 16 bases lying between them. CDR3 sequence: CASSLVAGVPLYNEQFF. The DNA for the CDR3 is TGTGCCAGCAGCTTGGTTGCAGGGGTCCCCCTCTACAATGAGCAGTTCTTC.

This chain joins TRBV14 and TRBJ2-7; no firm D call. CDR1 and CDR2 (germline): SGHDN, FVKESK. This CDR3 is built from 13 residues. Between the trimmed V and J ends, which lost 6 bases and 1 base, there was a span of 10 bases. In nucleotides, the CDR3 is TGTGCCAGCAGGAGAGATGAGTCCTACGAGCAGTACTTC. Translating gives CASRRDESYEQYF.

This clone appeared a few times. The chain is built from TRBV6-5 and TRBJ2-2, with D perhaps matching TRBD2 (5 bases). The CDR3 loop spans 14 amino acids. The V end lost 0 bases, the J end lost 4 bases, and 6 bases lay between the germline ends. The germline CDR1 and CDR2 sequences are MNHEY and SVGAGI. In nucleotides, the CDR3 is TGTGCCAGCAGTTACTCACGGGGCACCGGGGAGCTGTTTTTT. Its translation is CASSYSRGTGELFF.

The genes are TRBV5-1 and TRBJ2-7; 8 bases are shared with TRBD1. V trimming: 6 bases; J trimming: 0 bases; junction bases outside the gene matches: 8. Germline V gives CDR1 SGHRS, CDR2 YFSETQ. This CDR3 is 15 amino acids long. CDR3 region: CASTEGQALSYEQYF. In DNA form, the CDR3 reads TGCGCCAGCACGGAGGGACAGGCCCTCTCCTACGAGCAGTACTTC.

V and J are TRBV30 and TRBJ1-1; D gene ambiguous. The germline CDR1 and CDR2 sequences are GTSNPN and SVGIG (reference sequence). The V gene lost 3 bases and the J gene lost 1 base, with 9 bases spanning the gap. This CDR3 spans 13 amino acids. Here the CDR3 DNA reads TGTGCCTGGAGGGGCATTGGGAACACTGAAGCTTTCTTT. Its translation is CAWRGIGNTEAFF.

V is TRBV3-1 (or the pseudogene TRBV3-2) and J is TRBJ1-2; D remains ambiguous. The V gene's germline CDR1 is LGHDT and CDR2 YNNKEL (reference sequence). V lost 5 bases, J lost 4 bases, and 11 bases lay in between. CDR3 length equals 13 residues. CDR3 loop: CASSTDLSYGYTF. DNA for the CDR3: TGTGCCAGCAGCACAGATCTCAGCTATGGCTACACCTTC.

The genes are TRBV15 and TRBJ1-2; 10 bases are a match to TRBD1. The germline V gene has CDR1 LNHNV and CDR2 YYDKDF (reference sequence). CDR3 size: 18 residues. V lost 8 bases, J lost 7 bases, and 22 bases stayed unmatched. The CDR3 DNA sequence: TGTGCCACCCGGGGAAACTTCCGGGACAGGGGAGTAAGGGGTGGCTACACCTTC. Residues: CATRGNFRDRGVRGGYTF. The whole variable domain, filled in from reference TRBV15 and TRBJ1-2, reads DAMVIQNPRYQVTQFGKPVTLSCSQTLNHNVMYWYQQKSSQAPKLLFHYYDKDFNNEADTPDNFQSRRPNTSFCFLDIRSPGLGDTAMYLCATRGNFRDRGVRGGYTFGSGTRLTVV.

This chain uses TRBV5-8 with TRBJ2-7; 7 positions agree with TRBD1. This CDR3 contains 13 residues. The V segment lost 5 bases and the J segment 5 bases; nucleotides outside the gene matches: 7. Germline CDR1 is SGHTS and CDR2 is YDEGEE. The CDR3, as DNA: TGTGCCAGCAGGACAGGGAAGGGCGACGAGCAGTACTTC. Its translation: CASRTGKGDEQYF.

V usage is TRBV5-6 and J usage is TRBJ2-5; 10 nucleotides align to TRBD1. Losses at the gene ends were 2 bases for V and 4 bases for J; bases not matched to a gene: 8. Germline CDR1 SGHDT, CDR2 YYEEEE. This CDR3 has 16 amino acids. Written as DNA, the CDR3 is TGTGCCAGCAGCTTTTGGAGGACAGGGGGTGGAGAGACCCAGTACTTC. This gives the protein CASSFWRTGGGETQYF.